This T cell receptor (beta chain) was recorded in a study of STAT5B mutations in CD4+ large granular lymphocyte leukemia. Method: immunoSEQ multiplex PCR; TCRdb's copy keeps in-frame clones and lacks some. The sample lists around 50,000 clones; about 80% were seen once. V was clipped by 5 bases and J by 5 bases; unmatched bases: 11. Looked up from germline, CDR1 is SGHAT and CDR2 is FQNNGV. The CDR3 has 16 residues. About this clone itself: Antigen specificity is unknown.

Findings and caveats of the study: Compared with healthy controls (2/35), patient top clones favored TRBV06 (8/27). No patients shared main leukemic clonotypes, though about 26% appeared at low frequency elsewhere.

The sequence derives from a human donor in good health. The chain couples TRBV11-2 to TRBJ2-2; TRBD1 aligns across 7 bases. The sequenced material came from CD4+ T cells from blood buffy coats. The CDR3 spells CASSARDSLETGELFF. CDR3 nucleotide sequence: TGTGCCAGCAGCGCCCGGGACAGCCTTGAGACCGGGGAGCTGTTTTTT.